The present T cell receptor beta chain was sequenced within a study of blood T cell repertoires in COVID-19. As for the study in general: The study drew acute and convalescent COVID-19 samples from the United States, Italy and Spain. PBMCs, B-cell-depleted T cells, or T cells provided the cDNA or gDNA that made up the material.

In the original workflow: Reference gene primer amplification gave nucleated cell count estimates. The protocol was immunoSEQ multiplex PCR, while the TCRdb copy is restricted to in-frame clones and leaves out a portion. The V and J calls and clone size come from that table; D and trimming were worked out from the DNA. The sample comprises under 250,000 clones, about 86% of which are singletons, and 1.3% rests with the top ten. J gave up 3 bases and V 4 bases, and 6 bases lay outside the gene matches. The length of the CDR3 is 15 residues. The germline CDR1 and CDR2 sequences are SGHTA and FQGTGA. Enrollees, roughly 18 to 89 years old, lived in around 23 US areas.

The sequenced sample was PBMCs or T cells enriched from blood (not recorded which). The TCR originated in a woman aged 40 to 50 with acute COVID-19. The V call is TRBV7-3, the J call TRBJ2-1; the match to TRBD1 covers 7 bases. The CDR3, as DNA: TGTGCCAGCAGCTACCGACAGGGTAACTACAATGAGCAGTTCTTC. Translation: CASSYRQGNYNEQFF.